The clone carrying this T cell receptor (beta chain) occurred many times. These data originate in a study of T-cell reconstitution after alpha-beta-depleted transplantation in children. V was trimmed by 4 bases and J by 0 bases, leaving 10 bases between them. Germline loops: CDR1 SQVTM, CDR2 ANQGSEA. CDR3 size: 13 residues. Preparing the TCRbeta library involved the use of unique molecular identifiers. TCRdb reanalysed the PCR reads using MiXCR and keeps one entry per CDR3 protein. There are some 200,000 distinct CDR3 sequences in the sample; about a tenth occur only once, and 28% lies in the top ten.

The specimen comprised PBMCs, sampled before TCRalphabeta/CD19-depleted stem cell transplant. The rearrangement uses TRBV29-1 and TRBJ2-7; no firm D call. This clonotype was obtained from a child less than two years old with acute myeloid leukemia, due to receive a stem cell transplant. CDR3 in DNA: TGCAGCGTTGTACTACAGCCCTCCTACGAGCAGTACTTC. Translated, it gives CSVVLQPSYEQYF.